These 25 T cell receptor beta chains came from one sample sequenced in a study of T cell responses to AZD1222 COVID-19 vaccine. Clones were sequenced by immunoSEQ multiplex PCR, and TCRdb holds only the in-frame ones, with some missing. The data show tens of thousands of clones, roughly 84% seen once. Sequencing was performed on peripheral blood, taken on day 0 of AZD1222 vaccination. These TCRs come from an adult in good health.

CDR3 amino acids: CASSLIGSEQYF. The CDR3 nucleotides read TGTGCCAGCAGTTTAATTGGGAGTGAGCAGTACTTC. V is TRBV27 and J is TRBJ2-7, with D tentatively TRBD2 (5 bases). The germline V gene has CDR1 MNHEY and CDR2 SMNVEV (reference sequence). Trimming cost V 2 bases and J 7 bases, with 9 bases left between them. The CDR3 extends over 12 amino acids.

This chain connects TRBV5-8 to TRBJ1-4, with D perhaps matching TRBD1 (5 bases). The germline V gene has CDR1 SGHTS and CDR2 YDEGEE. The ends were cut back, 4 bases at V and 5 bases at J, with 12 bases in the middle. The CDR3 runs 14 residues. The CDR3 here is CASSLGGRNEKLFF. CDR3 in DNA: TGTGCCAGCAGCCTCGGGGGAAGGAATGAAAAACTGTTTTTT.

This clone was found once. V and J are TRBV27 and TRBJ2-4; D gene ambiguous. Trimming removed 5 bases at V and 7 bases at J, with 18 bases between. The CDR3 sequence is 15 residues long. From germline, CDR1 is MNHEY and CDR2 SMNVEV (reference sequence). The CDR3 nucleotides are TGTGCCAGCAGTCACACCAACCAATCCGGGAACATTCAGTACTTC. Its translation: CASSHTNQSGNIQYF.

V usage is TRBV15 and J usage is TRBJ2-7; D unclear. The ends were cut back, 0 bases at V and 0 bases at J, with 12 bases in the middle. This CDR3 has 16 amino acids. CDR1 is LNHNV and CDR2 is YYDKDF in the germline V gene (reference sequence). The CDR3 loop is CATSRDPSTSSYEQYF. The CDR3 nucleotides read TGTGCCACCAGCAGAGATCCCAGCACTTCCTCCTACGAGCAGTACTTC.

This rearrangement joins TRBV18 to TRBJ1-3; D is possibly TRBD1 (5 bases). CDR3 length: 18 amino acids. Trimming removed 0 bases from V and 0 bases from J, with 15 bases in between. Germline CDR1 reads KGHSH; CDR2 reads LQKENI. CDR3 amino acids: CASSPPRVLTGSGNTIYF. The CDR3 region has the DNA TGTGCCAGCTCACCACCCAGGGTCCTAACCGGCTCTGGAAACACCATATATTTT. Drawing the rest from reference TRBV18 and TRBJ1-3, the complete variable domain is NAGVMQNPRHLVRRRGQEARLRCSPMKGHSHVYWYRQLPEEGLKFMVYLQKENIIDESGMPKERFSAEFPKEGPSILRIQQVVRGDSAAYFCASSPPRVLTGSGNTIYFGEGSWLTVV.

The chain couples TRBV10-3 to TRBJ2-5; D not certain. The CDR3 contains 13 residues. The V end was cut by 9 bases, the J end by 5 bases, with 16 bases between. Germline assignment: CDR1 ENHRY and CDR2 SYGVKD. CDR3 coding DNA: TGTGCCATGGGAAGGAGTTTAATCGAGACCCAGTACTTC. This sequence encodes CAMGRSLIETQYF.

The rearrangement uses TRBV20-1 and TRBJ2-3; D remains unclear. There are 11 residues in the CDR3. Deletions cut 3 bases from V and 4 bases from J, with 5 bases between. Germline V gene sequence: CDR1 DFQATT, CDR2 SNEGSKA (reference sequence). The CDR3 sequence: CSASGADTQYF. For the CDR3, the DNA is TGCAGTGCTAGTGGCGCAGATACGCAGTATTTT.

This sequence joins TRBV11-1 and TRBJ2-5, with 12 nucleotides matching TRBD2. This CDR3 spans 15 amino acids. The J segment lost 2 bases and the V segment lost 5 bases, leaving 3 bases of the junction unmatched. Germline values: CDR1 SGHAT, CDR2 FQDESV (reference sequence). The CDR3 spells CASSTGLAGQETQYF. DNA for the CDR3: TGTGCCAGCAGCACAGGACTAGCGGGGCAAGAGACCCAGTACTTC.

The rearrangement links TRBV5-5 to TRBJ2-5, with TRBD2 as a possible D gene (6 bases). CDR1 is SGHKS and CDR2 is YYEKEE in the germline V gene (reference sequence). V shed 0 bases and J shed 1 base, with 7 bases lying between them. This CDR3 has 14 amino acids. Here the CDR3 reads CASSLVSGQETQYF. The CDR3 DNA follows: TGTGCCAGCAGCTTGGTTAGCGGCCAAGAGACCCAGTACTTC.

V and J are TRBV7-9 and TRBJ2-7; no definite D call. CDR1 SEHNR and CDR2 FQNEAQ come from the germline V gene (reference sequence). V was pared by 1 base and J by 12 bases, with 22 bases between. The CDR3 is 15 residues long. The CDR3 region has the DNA TGTGCCAGCAGCTTAGAAGCTGCATTCGGCTCTGGTGTGTACTTC. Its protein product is CASSLEAAFGSGVYF. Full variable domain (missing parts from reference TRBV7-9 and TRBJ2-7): DTGVSQNPRHKITKRGQNVTFRCDPISEHNRLYWYRQTLGQGPEFLTYFQNEAQLEKSRLLSDRFSAERPKGSFSTLEIQRTEQGDSAMYLCASSLEAAFGSGVYFGPGTRLTVT.

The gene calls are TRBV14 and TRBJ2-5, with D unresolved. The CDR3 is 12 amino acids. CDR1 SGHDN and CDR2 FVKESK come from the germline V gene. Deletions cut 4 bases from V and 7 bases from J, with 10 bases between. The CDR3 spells CASSPHSGTQYF. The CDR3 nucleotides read TGTGCCAGCAGCCCACACTCAGGGACCCAGTACTTC.

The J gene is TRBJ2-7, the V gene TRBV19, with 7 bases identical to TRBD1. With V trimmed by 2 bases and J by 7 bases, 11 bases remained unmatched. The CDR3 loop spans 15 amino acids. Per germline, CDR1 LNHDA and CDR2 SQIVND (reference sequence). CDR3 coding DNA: TGTGCCAGTAGTATAAATAACAGGGGATCGTATGAGCAGTACTTC. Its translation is CASSINNRGSYEQYF.

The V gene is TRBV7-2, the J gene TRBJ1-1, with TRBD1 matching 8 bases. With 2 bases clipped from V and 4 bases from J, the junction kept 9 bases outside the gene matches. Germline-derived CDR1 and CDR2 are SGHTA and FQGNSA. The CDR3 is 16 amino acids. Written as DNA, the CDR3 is TGTGCCAGCAGCTTATCGGCAGGGGGCGCGAGCACTGAAGCTTTCTTT. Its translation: CASSLSAGGASTEAFF. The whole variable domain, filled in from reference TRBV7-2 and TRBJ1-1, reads GAGVSQSPSNKVTEKGKDVELRCDPISGHTALYWYRQSLGQGLEFLIYFQGNSAPDKSGLPSDRFSAERTGGSVSTLTIQRTQQEDSAVYLCASSLSAGGASTEAFFGQGTRLTVV.

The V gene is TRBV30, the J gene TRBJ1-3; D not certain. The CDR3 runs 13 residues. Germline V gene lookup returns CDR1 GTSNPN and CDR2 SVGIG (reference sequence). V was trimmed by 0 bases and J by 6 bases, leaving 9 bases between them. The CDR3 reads CAWSVSIENTIYF. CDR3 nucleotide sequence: TGTGCCTGGAGTGTATCAATAGAAAACACCATATATTTT. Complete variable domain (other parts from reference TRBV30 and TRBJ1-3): SQTIHQWPATLVQPVGSPLSLECTVEGTSNPNLYWYRQAAGRGLQLLFYSVGIGQISSEVPQNLSASRPQDRQFILSSKKLLLSDSGFYLCAWSVSIENTIYFGEGSWLTVV.

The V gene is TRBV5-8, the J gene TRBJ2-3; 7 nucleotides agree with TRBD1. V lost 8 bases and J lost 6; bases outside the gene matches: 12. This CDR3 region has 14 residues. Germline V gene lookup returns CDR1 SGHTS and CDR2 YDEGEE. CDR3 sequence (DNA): TGTGCCAGGGAACAGGGGATATCTAGGGATACGCAGTATTTT. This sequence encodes CAREQGISRDTQYF.

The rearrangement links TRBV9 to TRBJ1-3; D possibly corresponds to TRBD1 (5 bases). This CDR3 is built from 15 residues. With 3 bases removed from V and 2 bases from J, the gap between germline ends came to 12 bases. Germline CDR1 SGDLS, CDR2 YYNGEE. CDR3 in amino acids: CASSATLGAGNTIYF. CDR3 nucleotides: TGTGCCAGCAGCGCCACACTGGGGGCTGGAAACACCATATATTTT.

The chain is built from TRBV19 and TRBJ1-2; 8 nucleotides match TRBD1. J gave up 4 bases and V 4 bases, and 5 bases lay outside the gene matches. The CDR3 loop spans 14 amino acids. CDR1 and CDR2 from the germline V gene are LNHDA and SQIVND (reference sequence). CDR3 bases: TGTGCCAGTAGTACCGGACAGGGCCTCTATGGCTACACCTTC. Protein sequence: CASSTGQGLYGYTF. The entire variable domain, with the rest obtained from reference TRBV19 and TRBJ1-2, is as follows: DGGITQSPKYLFRKEGQNVTLSCEQNLNHDAMYWYRQDPGQGLRLIYYSQIVNDFQKGDIAEGYSVSREKKESFPLTVTSAQKNPTAFYLCASSTGQGLYGYTFGSGTRLTVV.

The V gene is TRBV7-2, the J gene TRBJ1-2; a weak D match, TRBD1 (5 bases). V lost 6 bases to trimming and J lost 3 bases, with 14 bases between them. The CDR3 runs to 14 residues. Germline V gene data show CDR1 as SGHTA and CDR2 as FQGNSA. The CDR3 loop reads CASRAWGGDYGYTF. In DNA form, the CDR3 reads TGTGCCAGCAGGGCTTGGGGCGGAGACTATGGCTACACCTTC.

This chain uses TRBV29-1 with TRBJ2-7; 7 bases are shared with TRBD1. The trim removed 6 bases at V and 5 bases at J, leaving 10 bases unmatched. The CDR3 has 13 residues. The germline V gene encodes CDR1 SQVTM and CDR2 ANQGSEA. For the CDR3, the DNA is TGCAGCGTCGACAGACAGGGCGTGAACGAGCAGTACTTC. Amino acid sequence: CSVDRQGVNEQYF.

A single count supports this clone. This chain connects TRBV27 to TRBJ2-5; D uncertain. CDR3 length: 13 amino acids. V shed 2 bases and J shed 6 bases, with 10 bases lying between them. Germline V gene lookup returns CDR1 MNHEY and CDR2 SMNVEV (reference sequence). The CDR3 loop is CASSLPNLKTQYF. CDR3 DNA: TGTGCCAGCAGTTTACCCAACCTGAAGACCCAGTACTTC.

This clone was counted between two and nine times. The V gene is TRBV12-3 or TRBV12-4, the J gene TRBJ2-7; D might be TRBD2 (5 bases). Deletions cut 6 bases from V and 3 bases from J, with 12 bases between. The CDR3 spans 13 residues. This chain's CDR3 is CASRLDGVYEQYF. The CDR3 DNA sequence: TGTGCCAGCAGACTAGATGGGGTCTACGAGCAGTACTTC.

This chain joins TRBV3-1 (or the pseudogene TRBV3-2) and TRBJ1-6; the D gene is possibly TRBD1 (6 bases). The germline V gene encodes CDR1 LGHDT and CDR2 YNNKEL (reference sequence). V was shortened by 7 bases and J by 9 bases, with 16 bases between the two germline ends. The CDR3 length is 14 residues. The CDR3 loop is CASNGGRGLSPLHF. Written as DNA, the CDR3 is TGTGCCAGCAATGGCGGCAGGGGCCTTTCACCCCTCCACTTT.

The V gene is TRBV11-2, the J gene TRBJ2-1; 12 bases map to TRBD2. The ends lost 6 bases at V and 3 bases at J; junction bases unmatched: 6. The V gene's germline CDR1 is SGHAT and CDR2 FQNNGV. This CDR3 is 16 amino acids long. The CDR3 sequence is CASSRLAGAYYNEQFF. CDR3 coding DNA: TGTGCCAGCAGTCGACTAGCGGGGGCCTACTACAATGAGCAGTTCTTC.

The CDR3 DNA is TGTGCCATCAGTGGACAGGGCGGGCAGCCCCAGCATTTT. This sequence encodes CAISGQGGQPQHF. The rearrangement links TRBV10-3 to TRBJ1-5; 7 bases are shared with TRBD1. Germline loops: CDR1 ENHRY, CDR2 SYGVKD. V was pared by 4 bases and J by 7 bases, with 4 bases of the junction left unmatched. The CDR3 runs 13 residues.

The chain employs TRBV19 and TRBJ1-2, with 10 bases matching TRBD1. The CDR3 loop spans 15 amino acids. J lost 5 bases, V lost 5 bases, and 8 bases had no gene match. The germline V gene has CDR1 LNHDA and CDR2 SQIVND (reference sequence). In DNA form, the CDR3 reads TGTGCCAGTAGTCCTCGGACAGGGGGTTGGTATGGCTACACCTTC. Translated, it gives CASSPRTGGWYGYTF.